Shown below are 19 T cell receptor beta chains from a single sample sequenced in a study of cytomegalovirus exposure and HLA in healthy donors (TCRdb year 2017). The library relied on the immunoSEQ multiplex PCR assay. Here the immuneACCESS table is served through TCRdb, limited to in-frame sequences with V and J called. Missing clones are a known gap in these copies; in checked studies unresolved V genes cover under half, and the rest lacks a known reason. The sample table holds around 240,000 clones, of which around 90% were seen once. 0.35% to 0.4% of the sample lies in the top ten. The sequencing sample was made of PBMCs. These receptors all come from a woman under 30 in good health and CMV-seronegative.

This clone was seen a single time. CDR3 sequence: CASSFGDSNEKLFF. For the CDR3, the DNA is TGTGCCAGCAGCTTCGGGGACTCGAATGAAAAACTGTTTTTT. The rearrangement joins TRBV5-6 to TRBJ1-4; a weak D match, TRBD1 (5 bases). Trimming cost V 2 bases and J 5 bases, with 10 bases left between them. Per germline, CDR1 SGHDT and CDR2 YYEEEE. The CDR3 has 14 residues.

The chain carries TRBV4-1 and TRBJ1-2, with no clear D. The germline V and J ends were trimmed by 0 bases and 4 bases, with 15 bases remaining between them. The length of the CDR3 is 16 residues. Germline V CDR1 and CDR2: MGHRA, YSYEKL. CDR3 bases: TGCGCCAGCAGCCAAGATCCGAGCGCGGGGAGCTATGGCTACACCTTC. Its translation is CASSQDPSAGSYGYTF.

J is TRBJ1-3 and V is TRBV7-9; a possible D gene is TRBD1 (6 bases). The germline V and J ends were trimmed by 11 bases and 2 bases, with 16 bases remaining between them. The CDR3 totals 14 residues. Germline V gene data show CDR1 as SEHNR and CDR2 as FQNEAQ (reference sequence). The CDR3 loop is CADGEGEPGNTIYF. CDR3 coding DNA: TGTGCCGACGGGGAGGGGGAGCCTGGAAACACCATATATTTT.

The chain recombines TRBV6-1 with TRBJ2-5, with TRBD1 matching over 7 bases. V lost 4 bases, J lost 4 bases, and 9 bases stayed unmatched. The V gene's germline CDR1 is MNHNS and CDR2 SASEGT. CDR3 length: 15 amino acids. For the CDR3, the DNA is TGTGCCAGCAGTGCCCTGGACAGGCTAAGAGAGACCCAGTACTTC. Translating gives CASSALDRLRETQYF.

The CDR3 nucleotides are TGTGCCAGCAGTGAAAACCCCGGAAACATTCAGTACTTC. It is translated as CASSENPGNIQYF. V is TRBV6-1 and J is TRBJ2-4; D is uncertain. Trimming shortened V by 2 bases and J by 6 bases, and 8 bases separated the two germline ends. This CDR3 is 13 amino acids long. CDR1 MNHNS and CDR2 SASEGT come from the germline V gene.

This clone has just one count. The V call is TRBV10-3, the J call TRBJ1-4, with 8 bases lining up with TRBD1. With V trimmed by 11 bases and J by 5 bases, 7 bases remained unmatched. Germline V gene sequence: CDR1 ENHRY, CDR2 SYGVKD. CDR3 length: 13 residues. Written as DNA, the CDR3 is TGTGCCTCTTGGACAGGGCAGAATGAAAAACTGTTTTTT. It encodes CASWTGQNEKLFF.

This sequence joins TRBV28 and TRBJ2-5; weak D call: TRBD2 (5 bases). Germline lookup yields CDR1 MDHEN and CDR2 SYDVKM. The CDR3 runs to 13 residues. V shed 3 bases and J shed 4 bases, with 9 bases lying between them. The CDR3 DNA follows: TGTGCCAGCAGTTTTCGGGGAGTAGAGACCCAGTACTTC. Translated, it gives CASSFRGVETQYF.

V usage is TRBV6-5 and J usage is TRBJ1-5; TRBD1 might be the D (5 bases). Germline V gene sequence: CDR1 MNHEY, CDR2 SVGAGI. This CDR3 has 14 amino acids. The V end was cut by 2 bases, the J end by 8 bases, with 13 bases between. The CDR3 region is CASSYPSTVKPQHF. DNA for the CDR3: TGTGCCAGCAGTTACCCTTCGACAGTCAAGCCCCAGCATTTT.

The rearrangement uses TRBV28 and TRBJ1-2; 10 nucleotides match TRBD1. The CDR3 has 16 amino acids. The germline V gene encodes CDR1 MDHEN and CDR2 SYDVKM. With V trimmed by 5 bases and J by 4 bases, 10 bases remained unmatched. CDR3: CASSPGQGFSLYGYTF. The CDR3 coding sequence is TGTGCCAGCAGTCCGGGACAGGGGTTCTCCCTCTATGGCTACACCTTC.

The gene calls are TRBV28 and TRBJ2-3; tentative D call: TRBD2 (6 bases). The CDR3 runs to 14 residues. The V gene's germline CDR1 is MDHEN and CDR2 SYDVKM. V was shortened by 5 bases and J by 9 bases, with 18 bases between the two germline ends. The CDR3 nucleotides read TGTGCCAGCAGTGTCCCGCACGGGAGAGTAACGCAGTATTTT. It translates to CASSVPHGRVTQYF.

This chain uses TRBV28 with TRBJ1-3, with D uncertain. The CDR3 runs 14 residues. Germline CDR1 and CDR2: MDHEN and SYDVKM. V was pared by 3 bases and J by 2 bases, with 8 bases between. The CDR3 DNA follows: TGTGCCAGCAGTTTGGGAGGCACTGGAAACACCATATATTTT. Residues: CASSLGGTGNTIYF.

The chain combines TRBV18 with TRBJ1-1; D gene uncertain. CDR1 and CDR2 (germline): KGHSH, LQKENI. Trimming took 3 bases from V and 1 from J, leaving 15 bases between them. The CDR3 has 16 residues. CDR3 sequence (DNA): TGTGCCAGCTCACCTTCTTATCCGACGGGGAACACTGAAGCTTTCTTT. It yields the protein CASSPSYPTGNTEAFF.

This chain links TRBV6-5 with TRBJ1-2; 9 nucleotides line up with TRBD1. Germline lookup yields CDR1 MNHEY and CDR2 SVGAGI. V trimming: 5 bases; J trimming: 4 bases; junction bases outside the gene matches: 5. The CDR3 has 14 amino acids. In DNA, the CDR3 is TGTGCCAGCAGTGCGGGACAGGGAGGCTATGGCTACACCTTC. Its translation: CASSAGQGGYGYTF.

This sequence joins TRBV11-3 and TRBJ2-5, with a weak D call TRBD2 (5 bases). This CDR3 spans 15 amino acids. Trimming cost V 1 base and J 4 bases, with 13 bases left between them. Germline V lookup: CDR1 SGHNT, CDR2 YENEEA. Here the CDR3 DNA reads TGTGCCAGCAGCTTAGGCGGCGGTGAGGGAGAGACCCAGTACTTC. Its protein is CASSLGGGEGETQYF.

CDR3 DNA sequence: TGTGCCAGCAGCCTAGGACAGGGGGCTGATGAGCAGTACGTC. Translating gives CASSLGQGADEQYV. The rearrangement joins TRBV6-1 to TRBJ2-7; 11 nucleotides match TRBD1. The CDR3 totals 14 residues. Germline CDR1 reads MNHNS; CDR2 reads SASEGT. V lost 6 bases to trimming and J lost 7 bases; unmatched junction nucleotides: 8.

CDR3 sequence: CASNLSIAGPYEQYV. Written as DNA, the CDR3 is TGTGCCAGCAATTTATCGATTGCGGGGCCGTACGAGCAGTACGTC. This chain joins TRBV27 and TRBJ2-7; D might be TRBD2 (6 bases). This CDR3 spans 15 amino acids. From germline, CDR1 is MNHEY and CDR2 SMNVEV (reference sequence).

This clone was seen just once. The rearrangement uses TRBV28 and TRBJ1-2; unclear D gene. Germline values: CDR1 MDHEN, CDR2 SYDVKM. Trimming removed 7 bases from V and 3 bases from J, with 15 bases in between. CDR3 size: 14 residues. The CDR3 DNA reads TGTGCCAGCACTTCGGCAGCTAGCGACTATGGCTACACCTTC. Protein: CASTSAASDYGYTF.

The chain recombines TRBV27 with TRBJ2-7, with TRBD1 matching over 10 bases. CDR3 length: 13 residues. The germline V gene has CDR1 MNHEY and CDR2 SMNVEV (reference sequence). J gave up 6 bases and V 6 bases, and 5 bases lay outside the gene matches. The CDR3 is CASSRQGASEQYF. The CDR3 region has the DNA TGTGCCAGCAGCCGACAGGGGGCGAGCGAGCAGTACTTC.

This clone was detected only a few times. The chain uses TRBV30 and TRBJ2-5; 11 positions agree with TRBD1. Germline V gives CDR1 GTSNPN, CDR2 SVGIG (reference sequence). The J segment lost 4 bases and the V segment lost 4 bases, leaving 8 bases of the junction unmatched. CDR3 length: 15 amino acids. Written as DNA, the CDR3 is TGTGCCTGGACCAAAGGGACAGGGGGTCCAGAGACCCAGTACTTC. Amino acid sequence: CAWTKGTGGPETQYF.